This T cell receptor (beta chain) was captured in a study of human T cells and chemical hapten exposure. Across the study: Women made up most patients, who had alopecia areata, totalis or universalis.

What the library attached to individual cDNA molecules were unique molecular identifiers. Per the study methods: Sample-level TCR yields exhibited a median of 95,638, with a range of roughly 20,000 to 700,000. TCRdb ran MiXCR on the RACE reads and lists one entry per CDR3 protein. The V and J calls and clone size are TCRdb's, not the authors'. This table holds about 90,000 distinct CDR3 sequences, under 13% found once. Time point indicated: patch test 3, about 24 weeks after DPC sensitization. Stated treatment: therapeutic diphenylcyclopropenone sensitization with weekly scalp DPC. The germline V gene encodes CDR1 SGHTA and CDR2 FQGTGA. V gave up 4 bases and J gave up 9 bases, with 13 bases separating them. The CDR3 extends over 13 amino acids.

This receptor was identified in a woman in her twenties or thirties with alopecia areata. Some clones in this sample may be carry-over from other donors' samples. The V gene is TRBV7-3, the J gene TRBJ2-1; unclear D gene. Material: whole blood, obtained in connection with sensitization to the hapten diphenylcyclopropenone (DPC). The chain's CDR3 is CASSSYTRSEQFF. CDR3 sequence (DNA): TGTGCCAGCAGCTCATATACTCGTAGTGAGCAGTTCTTC.